Sequencing of this T cell receptor beta chain was carried out in a study of T cell responses to AZD1222 COVID-19 vaccine. Study-wide results and limits: Nearly half of spike-specific TCRs reportedly target variant regions that are unmutated in the B.1.351 and B.1.1.7 variants. Among those given AZD1222, only five or six were seropositive at baseline. Donors in the cohort were predominantly white British and more often female, and clonal diversity was possibly underestimated. It was only after the peak T cell response that any repertoires were sampled.

To note about this clone: Its antigen is still unknown.

V lost 1 base and J 5 bases, leaving 17 bases between the germline ends. The CDR3 is made up of 16 amino acids. CDR1 is SGHNT and CDR2 is YENEEA in the germline V gene. Assay used: immunoSEQ multiplex PCR; TCRdb lists only in-frame clones, some missing. The sample includes more than 140,000 clones, roughly 88% of them seen just once. The sequencing used peripheral blood, collected on day 0 of AZD1222 vaccination. The clonotype originates from an adult in good health. The genes are TRBV11-3 and TRBJ2-5; perhaps TRBD2 as D (6 bases). The CDR3 region has the DNA TGTGCCAGCAGCTTAGCCACTAGCCCCGTAGGGGAGACCCAGTACTTC. Its translation: CASSLATSPVGETQYF.